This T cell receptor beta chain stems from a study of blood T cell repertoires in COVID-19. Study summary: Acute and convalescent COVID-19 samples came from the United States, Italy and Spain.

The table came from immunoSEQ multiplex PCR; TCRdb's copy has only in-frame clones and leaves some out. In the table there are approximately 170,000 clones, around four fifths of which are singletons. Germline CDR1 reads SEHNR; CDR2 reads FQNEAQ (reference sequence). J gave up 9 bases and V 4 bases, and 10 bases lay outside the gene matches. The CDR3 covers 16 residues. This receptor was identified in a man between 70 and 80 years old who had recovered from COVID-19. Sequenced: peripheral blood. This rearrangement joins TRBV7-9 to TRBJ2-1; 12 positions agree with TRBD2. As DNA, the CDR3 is TGTGCCAGCAGCTCCAGCTTTCGGACTAGCGGGACTGAGCAGTTCTTC. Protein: CASSSSFRTSGTEQFF.